The sequence of this TCR beta chain was determined in a study of cytomegalovirus exposure and HLA in healthy donors. About the study: Researchers previously reported finding 90 million to 120 million unique TCR beta sequences from 170 million or so T cells. The study, taken as a whole, reports: As a later analysis showed, several of the most significant clusters appeared to be linked to common viral pathogens.

PCR involved 60 Vbeta and 13 Jbeta primers. Data came from immunoSEQ multiplex PCR; TCRdb stores just in-frame clones and leaves some out. The sample has 170,000 or so clones, 84% seen once. On this clone: What it binds is unknown.

V gave up 1 base and J gave up 3 bases; unmatched junction bases: 9. Germline CDR1 is MGHRA and CDR2 is YSYEKL. This CDR3 spans 17 amino acids. This chain uses TRBV4-1 with TRBJ1-3; 7 bases align to TRBD1. The sequencing input was PBMCs. The clonotype originates from a girl aged 5 to 17 in good health and CMV-seropositive. The CDR3 sequence: CASSQGMRGGVGNTIYF. CDR3 bases: TGCGCCAGCAGCCAAGGCATGCGAGGGGGCGTTGGAAACACCATATATTTT.